Below are 29 T cell receptor beta chains sequenced from a single sample in a study of beta chain features in type 1 diabetes. Expressed TCRB transcripts got sequenced, as all isolated RNA was reverse transcribed. Assay used: immunoSEQ multiplex PCR; TCRdb lists only in-frame clones, some missing. The sample shows 900,000 or so clones, roughly 15% of them seen only once. Sequenced: naive CD4+ T cells from blood. The source is a woman between 18 and 30 years old in good health.

This rearrangement joins TRBV6-1 to TRBJ2-7; either TRBD1 or TRBD2 may fit D (5 bases each). V was shortened by 4 bases and J by 2 bases, with 9 bases between the two germline ends. This CDR3 spans 13 amino acids. Germline CDR1 reads MNHNS; CDR2 reads SASEGT. The CDR3 protein is CASSVGGPYEQYF. The DNA for the CDR3 is TGTGCCAGCAGTGTTGGGGGACCCTACGAGCAGTACTTC.

The J gene is TRBJ2-5, the V gene TRBV6-5; D uncertain. Germline V gene data show CDR1 as MNHEY and CDR2 as SVGAGI. The V end was cut by 0 bases, the J end by 5 bases, with 13 bases between. This CDR3 has 15 amino acids. The CDR3 reads CASSYSGLPTETQYF. The CDR3 DNA follows: TGTGCCAGCAGTTACTCCGGCCTACCCACGGAGACCCAGTACTTC.

For this clone: The sample has other DNA sequences that encode this CDR3 too. Here the CDR3 DNA reads TGTGCCAGCAGTTTACTGACTAGCGGGAGAAATGAGCAGTTCTTC. It specifies CASSLLTSGRNEQFF. This rearrangement joins TRBV28 to TRBJ2-1, with 12 bases that match TRBD2. J gave up 7 bases and V 2 bases, and 3 bases lay outside the gene matches. CDR3 length equals 15 residues. The germline gives CDR1 MDHEN, CDR2 SYDVKM.

The rearrangement joins TRBV4-3 to TRBJ2-4; 8 bases are a match to TRBD2. V shed 3 bases and J 0 bases; nucleotides not matched to a gene: 10. The CDR3 is 18 residues long. From germline, CDR1 is LGHNA and CDR2 YSLEER. CDR3 DNA sequence: TGCGCCAGCAGCCAGAGAGTGGGTAGCGGGGTAGCCAAAAACATTCAGTACTTC. This codes for CASSQRVGSGVAKNIQYF.

V gene TRBV11-1 combines with J gene TRBJ2-2, with D uncertain. Germline-derived CDR1 and CDR2 are SGHAT and FQDESV (reference sequence). V was trimmed by 1 base and J by 4 bases, leaving 13 bases between them. This CDR3 contains 16 residues. CDR3 region: CASSLGFQASTGELFF. The DNA of the CDR3 is TGTGCCAGCAGCTTAGGGTTCCAGGCCTCCACCGGGGAGCTGTTTTTT.

On this clone: Other DNA sequences in this specimen translate into the identical CDR3. This chain joins TRBV11-2 and TRBJ2-7, with D perhaps being TRBD1 or TRBD2 (5 bases each). This CDR3 is 14 amino acids long. The V gene's germline CDR1 is SGHAT and CDR2 FQNNGV. V shed 3 bases and J shed 4 bases, with 13 bases lying between them. In DNA, the CDR3 is TGTGCCAGCAGCTTTACTGAGGGGCTTTACGAGCAGTACTTC. Translating it yields CASSFTEGLYEQYF.

The chain joins TRBV28 to TRBJ2-7, with 13 bases identical to TRBD2. The germline gives CDR1 MDHEN, CDR2 SYDVKM. Trimming at V came to 4 bases and at J to 0 bases, leaving 6 bases not matched to a gene. The CDR3 runs 17 residues. CDR3 residues: CASSSGLAGVISYEQYF. The CDR3, as DNA: TGTGCCAGCAGTTCTGGACTAGCGGGAGTGATCTCCTACGAGCAGTACTTC. The full variable domain, its missing parts supplied by reference TRBV28 and TRBJ2-7, is DVKVTQSSRYLVKRTGEKVFLECVQDMDHENMFWYRQDPGLGLRLIYFSYDVKMKEKGDIPEGYSVSREKKERFSLILESASTNQTSMYLCASSSGLAGVISYEQYFGPGTRLTVT.

The chain recombines TRBV11-2 with TRBJ2-1, with 14 bases identical to TRBD2. This CDR3 comprises 16 residues. The ends lost 5 bases at V and 9 bases at J; junction bases unmatched: 9. The germline V gene encodes CDR1 SGHAT and CDR2 FQNNGV. The CDR3 sequence is CASSPWTSGRSFEQFF. The CDR3 DNA reads TGTGCCAGCAGCCCCTGGACTAGCGGGAGGTCCTTTGAGCAGTTCTTC.

The table lists this clone with a few counts. V usage is TRBV28 and J usage is TRBJ1-3, with a weak D call TRBD1 (5 bases). This CDR3 has 13 residues. Germline loops: CDR1 MDHEN, CDR2 SYDVKM. V was clipped by 11 bases and J by 0 bases, with 11 bases between them. The CDR3 DNA is TGTGCCGCCCAAAGGGGCTCTGGAAACACCATATATTTT. Translating it yields CAAQRGSGNTIYF.

The table lists this clone with a few counts. This sequence joins TRBV11-2 and TRBJ2-3; D is uncertain. This CDR3 is built from 13 residues. Germline-derived CDR1 and CDR2 are SGHAT and FQNNGV. Trimming cost V 0 bases and J 9 bases, with 10 bases left between them. CDR3 DNA: TGTGCCAGCAGCTTAGATCAGAGTTCCACGCAGTATTTT. Protein: CASSLDQSSTQYF. The complete variable domain, with remaining parts taken from reference TRBV11-2 and TRBJ2-3, reads EAGVAQSPRYKIIEKRQSVAFWCNPISGHATLYWYQQILGQGPKLLIQFQNNGVVDDSQLPKDRFSAERLKGVDSTLKIQPAKLEDSAVYLCASSLDQSSTQYFGPGTRLTVL.

The genes are TRBV7-2 and TRBJ2-7; a possible D gene is TRBD1 (6 bases). Trimming shortened V by 1 base and J by 0 bases, and 16 bases separated the two germline ends. CDR3 length equals 17 residues. The germline V gene encodes CDR1 SGHTA and CDR2 FQGNSA. The CDR3 bases are TGTGCCAGCAGCTTAGTATGGGGGACACTCAGCTCCTACGAGCAGTACTTC. As protein: CASSLVWGTLSSYEQYF.

This clone was seen a few times. The chain couples TRBV6-6 to TRBJ1-5; 8 bases are a match to TRBD1. The CDR3 runs to 16 residues. V shed 0 bases, J shed 4 bases, and the junction held 5 bases outside the gene matches. CDR1 and CDR2 from the germline V gene are MNHNY and SVGAGI (reference sequence). The CDR3 DNA follows: TGTGCCAGCAGTTACTCGAACAGGGGGGATAATCAGCCCCAGCATTTT. Protein: CASSYSNRGDNQPQHF.

This clone was recorded a few times. The rearrangement joins TRBV10-3 to TRBJ1-1, with 7 nucleotides matching TRBD1. The germline V gene has CDR1 ENHRY and CDR2 SYGVKD. V dropped 0 bases and J dropped 0; count of bases not matched to a gene: 1. The CDR3 runs to 15 residues. DNA for the CDR3: TGTGCCATCAGTGAGTCAGACAGGGTGAACACTGAAGCTTTCTTT. Translated: CAISESDRVNTEAFF.

V gene TRBV18 combines with J gene TRBJ2-3; D gene unclear. The V gene lost 2 bases and the J gene lost 4 bases, with 13 bases spanning the gap. The CDR3 consists of 15 residues. Germline V CDR1 and CDR2: KGHSH, LQKENI. CDR3 amino acids: CASSPGLDQPDTQYF. The CDR3 bases are TGTGCCAGCTCACCAGGTCTTGACCAACCAGATACGCAGTATTTT.

The rearrangement links TRBV27 to TRBJ2-2; weak D call: TRBD1 (6 bases). V lost 4 bases and J lost 0, with 9 bases in between. The CDR3 is 15 amino acids. Germline V gene lookup returns CDR1 MNHEY and CDR2 SMNVEV (reference sequence). The CDR3 loop is CASSSWTANTGELFF. CDR3 in DNA: TGTGCCAGCAGTTCATGGACAGCGAACACCGGGGAGCTGTTTTTT.

The chain has TRBV18 and TRBJ2-7; tentatively, D is TRBD1 (6 bases). There are 17 residues in the CDR3. Deletions cut 3 bases from V and 2 bases from J, with 20 bases between. Germline CDR1 KGHSH, CDR2 LQKENI. CDR3 protein: CASSPRRGQGTPYEQYF. The CDR3 DNA reads as TGTGCCAGCTCACCCCGACGAGGGCAGGGGACCCCCTACGAGCAGTACTTC.

This clone was seen only a few times. V usage is TRBV11-2 and J usage is TRBJ2-3; a possible D gene is TRBD2 (6 bases). The CDR3 is 14 residues long. CDR1 SGHAT and CDR2 FQNNGV come from the germline V gene. Trimming took off 4 bases at V and 4 bases at J, with 12 bases between the two ends. CDR3 loop: CASSYSGAADTQYF. In nucleotides, the CDR3 is TGTGCCAGCAGCTATTCGGGAGCGGCAGATACGCAGTATTTT.

This clone was detected a few times. This sample includes further DNA sequences coding for the same CDR3. V usage is TRBV28 and J usage is TRBJ2-7, with D unresolved. Germline CDR1 MDHEN, CDR2 SYDVKM. This CDR3 contains 11 residues. The V end was cut by 3 bases, the J end by 3 bases, with 3 bases between. CDR3 in amino acids: CASSLYYEQYF. The CDR3, as DNA: TGTGCCAGCAGTTTGTACTACGAGCAGTACTTC.

CDR3 nucleotides: TGTGCCAGCAGCGTAGCGGGAGTGGGAGCAGATACGCAGTATTTT. Protein: CASSVAGVGADTQYF. The genes are TRBV6-6 and TRBJ2-3, with 9 nucleotides matching TRBD2. V shed 6 bases and J 4 bases; nucleotides not matched to a gene: 8. CDR3 length: 15 residues. Germline V gene lookup returns CDR1 MNHNY and CDR2 SVGAGI (reference sequence).

The chain couples TRBV19 to TRBJ1-5, with no clear D. Germline CDR1 LNHDA, CDR2 SQIVND (reference sequence). CDR3 size: 12 residues. Trimming took 3 bases from V and 5 from J, leaving 5 bases between them. The chain's CDR3 is CASSIQDQPQHF. For the CDR3, the DNA is TGTGCCAGTAGTATTCAGGATCAGCCCCAGCATTTT.

The chain links TRBV7-8 to TRBJ1-2; the D gene is possibly TRBD1 (5 bases). The germline V gene encodes CDR1 SGHVS and CDR2 FQNEAQ. Trimming shortened V by 3 bases and J by 6 bases, and 8 bases separated the two germline ends. This CDR3 is built from 12 residues. The CDR3 loop is CASSFAGHGYTF. In DNA form, the CDR3 reads TGTGCCAGCAGCTTTGCGGGGCATGGCTACACCTTC.

This clone was detected a few times. The chain has TRBV7-9 and TRBJ2-1; 9 bases map to TRBD2. Losses at the gene ends were 4 bases for V and 0 bases for J; bases not matched to a gene: 13. Germline CDR1 and CDR2: SEHNR and FQNEAQ (reference sequence). The CDR3 covers 19 residues. The CDR3 nucleotides read TGTGCCAGCAGCTCATTGACTAGCGGCTATTTTAGCTCCTACAATGAGCAGTTCTTC. This translates into CASSSLTSGYFSSYNEQFF.

This clone was counted only a few times. This chain uses TRBV27 with TRBJ2-1; unclear D gene. CDR1 MNHEY and CDR2 SMNVEV come from the germline V gene (reference sequence). The CDR3 sequence is 13 residues long. The ends were cut back, 6 bases at V and 8 bases at J, with 14 bases in the middle. CDR3 residues: CASSPHSFHEQFF. The CDR3 DNA is TGTGCCAGCAGCCCCCATAGTTTCCATGAGCAGTTCTTC.

This clone appeared a few times. Other DNA sequences from this sample encode an identical CDR3 as well. This chain links TRBV7-9 with TRBJ2-2; D is possibly TRBD2 (5 bases). Germline-derived CDR1 and CDR2 are SEHNR and FQNEAQ (reference sequence). The V and J ends lost 2 bases and 5 bases respectively, with 9 bases between them. The CDR3 is 14 residues long. CDR3 sequence reads: CASSLSSGTGELFF. CDR3 sequence (DNA): TGTGCCAGCAGCTTATCGTCGGGGACCGGGGAGCTGTTTTTT.

The chain carries TRBV10-3 and TRBJ2-7; 8 bases are shared with TRBD1. Germline V gene data show CDR1 as ENHRY and CDR2 as SYGVKD. The CDR3 is 14 amino acids. V was clipped by 10 bases and J by 4 bases; unmatched bases: 12. The DNA of the CDR3 is TGTGCCACATCAGACAGACAGGGGCAATACGAGCAGTACTTC. Encoded protein: CATSDRQGQYEQYF.

The chain joins TRBV11-1 to TRBJ1-2, with D hard to call. Germline V gene sequence: CDR1 SGHAT, CDR2 FQDESV (reference sequence). The CDR3 contains 14 residues. The V end was cut by 4 bases, the J end by 4 bases, with 13 bases between. CDR3 in DNA: TGTGCCAGCAGCTACGACACGGCTAGCTATGGCTACACCTTC. This gives the protein CASSYDTASYGYTF.

This clone was picked up a small number of times. The chain recombines TRBV6-5 with TRBJ2-1; 9 bases line up with TRBD1. V gave up 6 bases and J gave up 5 bases; unmatched junction bases: 8. CDR1 MNHEY and CDR2 SVGAGI come from the germline V gene. The CDR3 is 15 residues long. CDR3 in amino acids: CASRLDRGDNNEQFF. The DNA for the CDR3 is TGTGCCAGCAGGCTAGACAGGGGGGACAACAATGAGCAGTTCTTC.

Details on this clone: Additional DNA sequences in this sample encode the identical CDR3. This sequence joins TRBV5-1 and TRBJ2-6, with D possibly TRBD1 on 5 matching bases. The CDR3 has 16 amino acids. Trimming removed 0 bases at V and 0 bases at J, with 7 bases between. In germline, CDR1 is SGHRS, CDR2 YFSETQ. CDR3 protein: CASSLGQSSGANVLTF. In DNA form, the CDR3 reads TGCGCCAGCAGCTTGGGACAGAGCTCTGGGGCCAACGTCCTGACTTTC. Full variable domain (rest looked up from reference TRBV5-1 and TRBJ2-6): KAGVTQTPRYLIKTRGQQVTLSCSPISGHRSVSWYQQTPGQGLQFLFEYFSETQRNKGNFPGRFSGRQFSNSRSEMNVSTLELGDSALYLCASSLGQSSGANVLTFGAGSRLTVL.

The V call is TRBV7-2, the J call TRBJ2-5, with D perhaps TRBD2 (7 bases). This CDR3 is 17 amino acids long. Trimming pared 5 bases from V and 5 bases from J, leaving 24 bases between. The germline V gene has CDR1 SGHTA and CDR2 FQGNSA. This chain's CDR3 is CASSLVRGLRSFETQYF. The CDR3 DNA reads TGTGCCAGCAGCCTCGTGCGGGGGCTAAGGTCCTTTGAGACCCAGTACTTC.